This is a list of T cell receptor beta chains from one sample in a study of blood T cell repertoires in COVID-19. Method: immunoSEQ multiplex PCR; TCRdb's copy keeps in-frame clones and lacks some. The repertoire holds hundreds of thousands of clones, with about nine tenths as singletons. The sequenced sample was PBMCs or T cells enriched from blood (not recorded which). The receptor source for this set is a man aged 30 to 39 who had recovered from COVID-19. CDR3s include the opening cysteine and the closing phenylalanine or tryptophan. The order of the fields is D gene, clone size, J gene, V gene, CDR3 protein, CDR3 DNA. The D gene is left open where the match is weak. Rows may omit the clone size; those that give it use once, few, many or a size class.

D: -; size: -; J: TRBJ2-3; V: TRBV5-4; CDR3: CASSRTSADTQYF; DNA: TGTGCCAGCAGCCGGACTTCGGCAGATACGCAGTATTTT
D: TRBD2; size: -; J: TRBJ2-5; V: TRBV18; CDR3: CASSPSSGGIQETQYF; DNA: TGTGCCAGCTCACCATCCAGCGGGGGGATCCAAGAGACCCAGTACTTC
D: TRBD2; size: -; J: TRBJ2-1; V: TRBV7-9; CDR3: CASSTRGQGGSYNEQFF; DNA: TGTGCCAGCAGCACAAGGGGCCAGGGAGGGTCCTACAATGAGCAGTTCTTC
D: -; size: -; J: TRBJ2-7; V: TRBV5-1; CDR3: CASSQPGTRGVTYEQYF; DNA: TGCGCCAGCAGCCAGCCGGGGACACGTGGCGTAACCTACGAGCAGTACTTC
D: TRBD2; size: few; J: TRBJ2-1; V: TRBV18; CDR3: CASSPGAGGPNEQFF; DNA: TGTGCCAGCTCACCTGGAGCGGGAGGCCCCAATGAGCAGTTCTTC
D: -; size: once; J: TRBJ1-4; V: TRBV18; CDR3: CASSRGQQEKLFF; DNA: TGTGCCAGCTCACGGGGCCAGCAAGAAAAACTGTTTTTT
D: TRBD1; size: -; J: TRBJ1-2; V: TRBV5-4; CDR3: CASSFPGQGYGYTF; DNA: TGTGCCAGCAGCTTCCCGGGACAGGGGTATGGCTACACCTTC
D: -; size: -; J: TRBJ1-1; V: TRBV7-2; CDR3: CASSLDVRRAFF; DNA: TGTGCCAGCAGCTTAGATGTCAGGAGGGCTTTCTTT
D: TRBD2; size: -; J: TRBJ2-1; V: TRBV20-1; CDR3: CSASVASGKSYNEQFF; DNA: TGCAGTGCTAGTGTGGCTAGCGGAAAATCCTACAATGAGCAGTTCTTC
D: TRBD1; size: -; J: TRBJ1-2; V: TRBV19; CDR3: CASGTGGAKGYTF; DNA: TGTGCCAGCGGAACAGGGGGCGCGAAAGGCTACACCTTC
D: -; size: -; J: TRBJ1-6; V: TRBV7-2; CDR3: CASSLRNSPLHF; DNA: TGTGCCAGCAGCTTGCGGAATTCACCCCTCCACTTT
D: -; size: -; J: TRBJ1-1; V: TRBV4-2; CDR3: CASSPFEGEYTEAFF; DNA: TGTGCCAGCAGCCCTTTCGAGGGGGAATACACTGAAGCTTTCTTT
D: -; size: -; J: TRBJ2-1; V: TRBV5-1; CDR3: CASSLERNEQFF; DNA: TGCGCCAGCAGCTTGGAGAGGAATGAGCAGTTCTTC
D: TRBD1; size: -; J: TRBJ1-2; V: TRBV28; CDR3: CASSRAGTGRRSGYTF; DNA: TGTGCCAGCAGTCGCGCCGGGACAGGGCGAAGAAGTGGCTACACCTTC
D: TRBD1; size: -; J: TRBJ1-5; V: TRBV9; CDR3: CASSVGQGGSNQPQHF; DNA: TGTGCCAGCAGCGTAGGGCAGGGGGGTAGCAATCAGCCCCAGCATTTT
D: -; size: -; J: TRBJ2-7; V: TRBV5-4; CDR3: CASSFRESSEQYF; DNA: TGTGCCAGCAGCTTTAGGGAGTCCAGCGAGCAGTACTTC
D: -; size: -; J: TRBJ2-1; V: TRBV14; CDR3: CASSLTVNEQFF; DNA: TGTGCCAGCAGCTTGACAGTAAATGAGCAGTTCTTC
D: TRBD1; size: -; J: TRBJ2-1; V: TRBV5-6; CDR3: CASSLEGAGEQFF; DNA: TGTGCCAGCAGCTTGGAGGGGGCTGGTGAGCAGTTCTTC
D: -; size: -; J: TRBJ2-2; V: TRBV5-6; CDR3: CASSLAGINTGELFF; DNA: TGTGCCAGCAGCTTGGCCGGGATAAACACCGGGGAGCTGTTTTTT
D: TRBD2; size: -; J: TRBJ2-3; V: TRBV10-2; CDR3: CASSDYSGRAIDTQYF; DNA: TGCGCCAGCAGTGATTACAGCGGGAGGGCCATCGATACGCAGTATTTT
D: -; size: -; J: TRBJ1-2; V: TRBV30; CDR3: CAWSVRAAGEYRGYTF; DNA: TGTGCCTGGAGTGTACGGGCCGCGGGGGAATATCGTGGCTACACCTTC
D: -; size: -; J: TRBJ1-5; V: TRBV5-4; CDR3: CASPLAAQGNQPQHF; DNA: TGTGCCAGCCCACTTGCGGCACAGGGTAATCAGCCCCAGCATTTT
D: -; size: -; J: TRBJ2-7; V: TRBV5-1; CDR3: CASSLRGIYYEQYF; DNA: TGCGCCAGCAGCTTGAGGGGGATATACTACGAGCAGTACTTC
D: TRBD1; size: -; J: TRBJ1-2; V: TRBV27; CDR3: CASSFSGQRYGYTF; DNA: TGTGCCAGCAGTTTCTCGGGACAGCGTTATGGCTACACCTTC
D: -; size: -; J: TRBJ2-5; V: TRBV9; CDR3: CASSTGIGQETQYF; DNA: TGTGCCAGCAGCACCGGGATAGGCCAAGAGACCCAGTACTTC
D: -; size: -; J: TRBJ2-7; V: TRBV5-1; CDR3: CASSLEAGAYEQYF; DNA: TGCGCCAGCAGCTTGGAAGCAGGGGCGTACGAGCAGTACTTC
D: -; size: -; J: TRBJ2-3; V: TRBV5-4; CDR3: CASRRDSNTDTQYF; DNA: TGTGCCAGCAGACGGGACTCCAACACAGATACGCAGTATTTT
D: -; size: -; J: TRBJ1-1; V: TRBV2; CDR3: CAGETQRTAEAFF; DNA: TGTGCCGGGGAGACGCAGCGCACGGCTGAAGCTTTCTTT